These 10 T cell receptor beta chains share one sample of origin, sequenced in a study of blood T cell repertoires in COVID-19. TCRdb's table, derived via immunoSEQ multiplex PCR, lists solely in-frame clones and lacks some. This sample has roughly 440,000 clones, with approximately 89% found just once. Sequenced sample: peripheral blood. Receptor source: a woman in her forties or fifties with COVID-19, enrolled during active disease.

This chain uses TRBV28 with TRBJ2-7; a possible D gene is TRBD1 (5 bases). Germline lookup yields CDR1 MDHEN and CDR2 SYDVKM. The CDR3 totals 13 residues. V lost 6 bases and J lost 0, with 9 bases in between. CDR3 nucleotide sequence: TGTGCCAGCAGAGATGACAGCTCCTACGAGCAGTACTTC. It is translated as CASRDDSSYEQYF.

This rearrangement joins TRBV29-1 to TRBJ1-2; maybe TRBD1 (5 bases). The CDR3 sequence is 12 residues long. V lost 6 bases and J 2 bases, leaving 10 bases between the germline ends. Germline V CDR1 and CDR2: SQVTM, ANQGSEA. CDR3 amino acids: CSVSDRNYGYTF. The CDR3 bases are TGCAGCGTGAGCGACAGAAACTATGGCTACACCTTC. The variable domain in full, completed from reference TRBV29-1 and TRBJ1-2, reads SAVISQKPSRDICQRGTSLTIQCQVDSQVTMMFWYRQQPGQSLTLIATANQGSEATYESGFVIDKFPISRPNLTFSTLTVSNMSPEDSSIYLCSVSDRNYGYTFGSGTRLTVV.

This clone was recorded only once. The chain has TRBV27 and TRBJ1-2; 10 bases line up with TRBD1. The CDR3 is 15 amino acids. Germline trimming cut 5 bases from V and 6 bases from J; bases unmatched to any gene: 9. Germline values: CDR1 MNHEY, CDR2 SMNVEV (reference sequence). CDR3 DNA: TGTGCCAGCAGTCAACCGGGACAGGGGCGAAATGGCTACACCTTC. Its translation: CASSQPGQGRNGYTF.

The genes are TRBV5-6 and TRBJ2-7; 9 bases are shared with TRBD1. The V gene's germline CDR1 is SGHDT and CDR2 YYEEEE. This CDR3 has 15 amino acids. J lost 5 bases, V lost 4 bases, and 10 bases had no gene match. The CDR3 nucleotides are TGTGCCAGCAGCCCATCGGGACAGGGTATCGACGAGCAGTACTTC. As protein: CASSPSGQGIDEQYF.

The gene calls are TRBV30 and TRBJ1-2; the D is unclear. The V and J ends lost 1 base and 8 bases respectively, with 14 bases between them. The CDR3 is 13 amino acids. The germline gives CDR1 GTSNPN, CDR2 SVGIG (reference sequence). The CDR3, as DNA: TGTGCCTGGAGTGGGTCCGGGATCGGAGGCTACACCTTC. Amino acid sequence: CAWSGSGIGGYTF.

This clone was seen a single time. V gene TRBV9 combines with J gene TRBJ1-4; TRBD1 matches 9 bases. The CDR3 has 14 residues. Germline values: CDR1 SGDLS, CDR2 YYNGEE. Unmatched junction bases numbered 4, after V lost 4 bases and J lost 6 bases. CDR3 coding DNA: TGTGCCAGCAGCCCCGGGACAGGGTATGAAAAACTGTTTTTT. It encodes CASSPGTGYEKLFF.

The chain links TRBV28 to TRBJ1-6; no reliable D call. CDR1 and CDR2 from the germline V gene are MDHEN and SYDVKM. The CDR3 runs 14 residues. Trimming cost V 7 bases and J 9 bases, with 16 bases left between them. This chain's CDR3 is CASTQGTISSPLHF. The CDR3 bases are TGTGCCAGCACCCAAGGTACTATCAGTTCACCCCTCCACTTT.

The chain links TRBV7-2 to TRBJ1-1; D might be TRBD1 (6 bases). The CDR3 is made up of 15 amino acids. Looked up from germline, CDR1 is SGHTA and CDR2 is FQGNSA. Trimming cost V 9 bases and J 0 bases, with 17 bases left between them. The CDR3 sequence is CASIYRGGLNTEAFF. The CDR3 DNA follows: TGTGCCAGTATCTATCGCGGGGGCTTGAACACTGAAGCTTTCTTT.

The V gene is TRBV2, the J gene TRBJ2-2; D is undetermined. The CDR3 is 15 residues long. The germline CDR1 and CDR2 sequences are SNHLY and FYNNEI. Trimming pared 0 bases from V and 1 base from J, leaving 6 bases between. The DNA of the CDR3 is TGTGCCAGCAGTGAAGCCCCTTGGAACACCGGGGAGCTGTTTTTT. Translation gives CASSEAPWNTGELFF.

The chain is built from TRBV6-5 and TRBJ2-1; TRBD2 aligns across 8 bases. The germline V gene has CDR1 MNHEY and CDR2 SVGAGI. The CDR3 totals 13 residues. Trimming at V came to 6 bases and at J to 7 bases, leaving 5 bases not matched to a gene. The chain's CDR3 is CASRPGLANEQFF. The CDR3 nucleotides are TGTGCCAGCAGGCCCGGACTAGCAAATGAGCAGTTCTTC.